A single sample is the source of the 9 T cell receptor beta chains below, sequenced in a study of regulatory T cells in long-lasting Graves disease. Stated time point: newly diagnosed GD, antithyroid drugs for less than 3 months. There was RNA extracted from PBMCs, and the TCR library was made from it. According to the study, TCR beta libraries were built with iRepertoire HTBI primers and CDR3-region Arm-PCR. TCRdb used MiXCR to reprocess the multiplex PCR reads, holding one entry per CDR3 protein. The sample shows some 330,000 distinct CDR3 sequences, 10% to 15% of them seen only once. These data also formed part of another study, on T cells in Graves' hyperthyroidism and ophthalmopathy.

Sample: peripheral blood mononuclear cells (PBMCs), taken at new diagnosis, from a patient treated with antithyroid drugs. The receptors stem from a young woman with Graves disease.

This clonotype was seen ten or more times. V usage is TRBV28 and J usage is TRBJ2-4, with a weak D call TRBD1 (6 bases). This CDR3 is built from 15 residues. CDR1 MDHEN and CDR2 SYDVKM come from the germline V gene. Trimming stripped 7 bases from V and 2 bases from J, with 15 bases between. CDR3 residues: CASTGAGDPKNIQYF. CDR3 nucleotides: TGTGCCAGCACCGGGGCAGGGGACCCCAAAAACATTCAGTACTTC.

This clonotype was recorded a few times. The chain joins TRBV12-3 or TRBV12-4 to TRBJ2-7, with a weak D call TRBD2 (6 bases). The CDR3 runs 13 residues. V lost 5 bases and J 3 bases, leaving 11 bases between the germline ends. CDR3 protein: CASSKREDYEQYF. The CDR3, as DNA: TGTGCCAGCAGTAAGAGGGAGGACTACGAGCAGTACTTC.

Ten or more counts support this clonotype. The CDR3: CASSQIAGGAYEQYF. DNA for the CDR3: TGCGCCAGCAGCCAGATAGCGGGAGGAGCCTACGAGCAGTACTTC. J is TRBJ2-7 and V is TRBV4-1; 10 bases match TRBD2. CDR1 is MGHRA, CDR2 YSYEKL, per germline. The trim removed 3 bases at V and 2 bases at J, leaving 4 bases unmatched. The CDR3 is 15 amino acids.

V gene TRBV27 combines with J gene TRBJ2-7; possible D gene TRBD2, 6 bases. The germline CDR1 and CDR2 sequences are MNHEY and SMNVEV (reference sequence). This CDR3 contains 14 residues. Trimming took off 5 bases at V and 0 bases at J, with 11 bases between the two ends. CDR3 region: CASSNSGSSYEQYV. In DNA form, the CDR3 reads TGTGCCAGCAGTAATAGCGGAAGCTCCTACGAGCAGTACGTC.

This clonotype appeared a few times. The CDR3 DNA follows: TGTGCCAGCAGCCCTTCAAATGTTGGTGCAGATACGCAGTATTTT. Translated, it gives CASSPSNVGADTQYF. V is TRBV7-6 and J is TRBJ2-3; D is ambiguous. The CDR3 spans 15 residues. The V end was cut by 5 bases, the J end by 4 bases, with 16 bases between. The germline CDR1 and CDR2 sequences are SGHVS and FNYEAQ.

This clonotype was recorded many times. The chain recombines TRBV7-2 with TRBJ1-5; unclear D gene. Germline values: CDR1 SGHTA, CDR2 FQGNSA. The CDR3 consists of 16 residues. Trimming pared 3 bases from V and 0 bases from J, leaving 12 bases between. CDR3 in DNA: TGTGCCAGCAGCTTTTTTAACGGGTATAGCAATCAGCCCCAGCATTTT. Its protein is CASSFFNGYSNQPQHF.

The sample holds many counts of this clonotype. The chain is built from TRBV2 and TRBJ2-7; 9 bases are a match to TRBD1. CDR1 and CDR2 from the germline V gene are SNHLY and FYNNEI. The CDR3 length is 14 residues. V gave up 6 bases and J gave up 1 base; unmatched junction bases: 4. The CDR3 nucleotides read TGTGCCAGCAGAAAGACAGGGGGATCCTACGAGCAGTACTTC. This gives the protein CASRKTGGSYEQYF. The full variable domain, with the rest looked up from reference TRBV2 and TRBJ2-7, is EPEVTQTPSHQVTQMGQEVILRCVPISNHLYFYWYRQILGQKVEFLVSFYNNEISEKSEIFDDQFSVERPDGSNFTLKIRSTKLEDSAMYFCASRKTGGSYEQYFGPGTRLTVT.

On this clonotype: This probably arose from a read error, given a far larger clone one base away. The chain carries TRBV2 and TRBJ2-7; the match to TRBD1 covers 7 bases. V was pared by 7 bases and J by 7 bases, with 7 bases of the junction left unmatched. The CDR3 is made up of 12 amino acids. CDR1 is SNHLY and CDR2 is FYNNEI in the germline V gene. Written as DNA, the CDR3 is TGTGCCAGCATAGGGGGCTACAATGAGCAGTACTTC. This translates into CASIGGYNEQYF. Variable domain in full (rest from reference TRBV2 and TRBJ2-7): EPEVTQTPSHQVTQMGQEVILRCVPISNHLYFYWYRQILGQKVEFLVSFYNNEISEKSEIFDDQFSVERPDGSNFTLKIRSTKLEDSAMYFCASIGGYNEQYFGPGTRLTVT.

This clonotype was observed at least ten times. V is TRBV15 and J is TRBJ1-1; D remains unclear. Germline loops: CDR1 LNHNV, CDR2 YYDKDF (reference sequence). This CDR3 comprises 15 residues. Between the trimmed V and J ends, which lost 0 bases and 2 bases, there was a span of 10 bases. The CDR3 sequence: CATSRDLGLNTEAFF. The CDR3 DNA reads TGTGCCACCAGCAGAGATCTCGGCCTAAACACTGAAGCTTTCTTT.